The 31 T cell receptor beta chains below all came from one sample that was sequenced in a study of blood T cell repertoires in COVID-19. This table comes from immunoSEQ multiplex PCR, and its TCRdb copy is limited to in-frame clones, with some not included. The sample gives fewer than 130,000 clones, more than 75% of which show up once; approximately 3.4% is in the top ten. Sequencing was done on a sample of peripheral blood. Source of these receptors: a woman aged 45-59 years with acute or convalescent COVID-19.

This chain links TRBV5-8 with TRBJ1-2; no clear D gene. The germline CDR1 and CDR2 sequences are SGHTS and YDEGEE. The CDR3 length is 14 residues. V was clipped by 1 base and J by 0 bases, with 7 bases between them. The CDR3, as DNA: TGTGCCAGCAGCTTGATGTCAGCTAACTATGGCTACACCTTC. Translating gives CASSLMSANYGYTF.

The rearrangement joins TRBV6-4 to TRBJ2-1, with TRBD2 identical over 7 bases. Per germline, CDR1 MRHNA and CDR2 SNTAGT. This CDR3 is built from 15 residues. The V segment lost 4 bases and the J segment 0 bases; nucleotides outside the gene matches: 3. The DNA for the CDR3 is TGTGCCAGCAGTGCGTCTAGCGGCTCCTACAATGAGCAGTTCTTC. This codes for CASSASSGSYNEQFF.

CDR3 bases: TGTGCCAGTAGTATCCAGGGGAATGGCTACACCTTC. It yields the protein CASSIQGNGYTF. The rearrangement uses TRBV19 and TRBJ1-2, with D maybe TRBD1 (6 bases). Germline V gene data show CDR1 as LNHDA and CDR2 as SQIVND (reference sequence). Trimming took 3 bases from V and 6 from J, leaving 8 bases between them. This CDR3 spans 12 amino acids.

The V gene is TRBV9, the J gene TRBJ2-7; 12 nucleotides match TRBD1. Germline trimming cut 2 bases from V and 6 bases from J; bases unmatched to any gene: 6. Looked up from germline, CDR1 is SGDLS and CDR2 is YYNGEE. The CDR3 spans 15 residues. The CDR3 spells CASSVGTGGLGEQYF. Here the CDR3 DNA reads TGTGCCAGCAGCGTTGGGACAGGGGGCCTGGGCGAGCAGTACTTC. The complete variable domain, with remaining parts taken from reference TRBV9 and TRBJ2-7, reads DSGVTQTPKHLITATGQRVTLRCSPRSGDLSVYWYQQSLDQGLQFLIQYYNGEERAKGNILERFSAQQFPDLHSELNLSSLELGDSALYFCASSVGTGGLGEQYFGPGTRLTVT.

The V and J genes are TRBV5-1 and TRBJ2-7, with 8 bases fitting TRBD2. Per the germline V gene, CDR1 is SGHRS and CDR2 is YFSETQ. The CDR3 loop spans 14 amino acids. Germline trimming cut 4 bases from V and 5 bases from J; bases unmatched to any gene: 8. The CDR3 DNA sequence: TGCGCCAGCAGCCCGGGACTAGGAAGGAACGAGCAGTACTTC. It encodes CASSPGLGRNEQYF.

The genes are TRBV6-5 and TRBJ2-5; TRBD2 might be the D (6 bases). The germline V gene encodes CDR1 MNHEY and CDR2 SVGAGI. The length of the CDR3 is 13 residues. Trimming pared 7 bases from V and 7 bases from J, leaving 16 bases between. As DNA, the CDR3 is TGTGCCAGCACCCGACTAGGTCAGGTGACCCAGTACTTC. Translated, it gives CASTRLGQVTQYF.

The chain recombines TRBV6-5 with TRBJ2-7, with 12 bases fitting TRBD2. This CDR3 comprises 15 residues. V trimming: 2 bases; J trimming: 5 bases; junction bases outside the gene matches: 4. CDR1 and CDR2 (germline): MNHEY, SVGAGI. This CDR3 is CASSYRTSGKNEQYF. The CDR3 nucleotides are TGTGCCAGCAGTTACAGGACTAGCGGGAAAAACGAGCAGTACTTC.

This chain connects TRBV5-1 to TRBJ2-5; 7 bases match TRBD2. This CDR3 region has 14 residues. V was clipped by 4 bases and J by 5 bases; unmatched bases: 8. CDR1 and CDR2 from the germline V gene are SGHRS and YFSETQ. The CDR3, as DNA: TGCGCCAGCAGCCGCGGGACCGGGGGGGAGACCCAGTACTTC. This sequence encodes CASSRGTGGETQYF.

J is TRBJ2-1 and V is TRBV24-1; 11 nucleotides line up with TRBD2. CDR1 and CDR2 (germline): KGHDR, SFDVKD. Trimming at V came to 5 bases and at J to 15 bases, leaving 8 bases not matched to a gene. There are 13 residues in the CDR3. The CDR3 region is CATSGLAGYGRFF. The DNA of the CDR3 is TGTGCCACCAGTGGACTAGCGGGATACGGACGGTTCTTC.

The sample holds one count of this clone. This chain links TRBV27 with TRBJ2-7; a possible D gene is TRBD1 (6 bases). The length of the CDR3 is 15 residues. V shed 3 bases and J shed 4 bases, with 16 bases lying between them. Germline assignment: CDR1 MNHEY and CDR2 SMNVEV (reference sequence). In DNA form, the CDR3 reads TGTGCCAGCAGTTTGGGGGCGGAGGAGGCTTACGAGCAGTACTTC. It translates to CASSLGAEEAYEQYF.

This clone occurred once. Here the CDR3 DNA reads TGTGCCAGCAGCTTAGAAGGGGGCTTTGGCTACACCTTC. Its protein product is CASSLEGGFGYTF. The chain is built from TRBV7-2 and TRBJ1-2; 7 positions agree with TRBD1. Germline trimming cut 1 base from V and 7 bases from J; bases unmatched to any gene: 3. Looked up from germline, CDR1 is SGHTA and CDR2 is FQGNSA. CDR3 length equals 13 residues. Based on the CDR3 plus reference TRBV7-2 and TRBJ1-2, the full variable domain is GAGVSQSPSNKVTEKGKDVELRCDPISGHTALYWYRQSLGQGLEFLIYFQGNSAPDKSGLPSDRFSAERTGGSVSTLTIQRTQQEDSAVYLCASSLEGGFGYTFGSGTRLTVV.

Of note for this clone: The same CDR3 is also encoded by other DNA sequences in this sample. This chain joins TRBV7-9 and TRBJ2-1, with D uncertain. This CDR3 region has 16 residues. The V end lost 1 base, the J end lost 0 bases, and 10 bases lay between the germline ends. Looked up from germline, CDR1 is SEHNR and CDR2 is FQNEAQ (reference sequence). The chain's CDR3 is CASSLVAVSSYNEQFF. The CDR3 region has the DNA TGTGCCAGCAGCTTAGTAGCCGTCAGCTCCTACAATGAGCAGTTCTTC.

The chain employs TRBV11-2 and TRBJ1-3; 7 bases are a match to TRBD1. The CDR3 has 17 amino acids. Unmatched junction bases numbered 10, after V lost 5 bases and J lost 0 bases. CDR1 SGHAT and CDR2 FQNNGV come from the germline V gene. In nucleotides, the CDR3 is TGTGCCAGCAGCCACCGGGGACAGCGGAACTCTGGAAACACCATATATTTT. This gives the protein CASSHRGQRNSGNTIYF. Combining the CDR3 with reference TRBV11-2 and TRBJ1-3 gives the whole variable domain EAGVAQSPRYKIIEKRQSVAFWCNPISGHATLYWYQQILGQGPKLLIQFQNNGVVDDSQLPKDRFSAERLKGVDSTLKIQPAKLEDSAVYLCASSHRGQRNSGNTIYFGEGSWLTVV.

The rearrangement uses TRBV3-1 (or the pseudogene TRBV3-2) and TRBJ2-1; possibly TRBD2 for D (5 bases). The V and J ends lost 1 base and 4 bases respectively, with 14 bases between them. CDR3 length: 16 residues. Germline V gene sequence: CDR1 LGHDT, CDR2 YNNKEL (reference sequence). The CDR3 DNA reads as TGTGCCAGCAGCCAAGGGCCTAGCTCGCGGTACAATGAGCAGTTCTTC. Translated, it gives CASSQGPSSRYNEQFF.

The CDR3 DNA sequence: TGTGCCAGCAGCCGCGCGGGAGGGGGCGGTGTAGTCTGGACTGGCTACACCTTC. Its protein product is CASSRAGGGGVVWTGYTF. This chain joins TRBV11-3 and TRBJ1-2; 7 bases are a match to TRBD1. The CDR3 totals 18 residues. Germline V lookup: CDR1 SGHNT, CDR2 YENEEA. The junction had 22 bases not matched to a gene; V was cut back by 5 bases and J by 7 bases.

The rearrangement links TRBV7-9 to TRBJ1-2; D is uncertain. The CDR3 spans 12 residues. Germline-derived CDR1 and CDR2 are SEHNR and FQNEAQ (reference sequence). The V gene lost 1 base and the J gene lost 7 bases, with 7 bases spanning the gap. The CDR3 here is CASSLDHGGYTF. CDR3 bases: TGTGCCAGCAGCTTAGACCACGGTGGCTACACCTTC.

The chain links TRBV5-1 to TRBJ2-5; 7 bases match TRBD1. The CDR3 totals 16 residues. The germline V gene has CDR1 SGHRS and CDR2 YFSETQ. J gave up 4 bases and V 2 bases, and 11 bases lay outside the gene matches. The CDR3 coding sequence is TGCGCCAGCAGCTTACCACAGGGGATCTCAGGAGAGACCCAGTACTTC. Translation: CASSLPQGISGETQYF.

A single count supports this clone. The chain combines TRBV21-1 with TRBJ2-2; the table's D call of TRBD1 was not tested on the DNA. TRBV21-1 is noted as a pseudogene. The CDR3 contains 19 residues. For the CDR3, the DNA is TGTGCCAGCAGCAAAGCGAGTTACGTACCCTTAAGGGGCACCGGGGAGCTGTTTTTT. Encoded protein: CASSKASYVPLRGTGELFF.

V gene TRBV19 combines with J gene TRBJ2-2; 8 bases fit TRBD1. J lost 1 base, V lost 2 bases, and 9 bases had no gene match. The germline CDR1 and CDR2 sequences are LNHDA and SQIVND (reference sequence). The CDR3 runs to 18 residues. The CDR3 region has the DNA TGTGCCAGTAGTATACAGCCAGGACAGGGATTGAACACCGGGGAGCTGTTTTTT. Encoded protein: CASSIQPGQGLNTGELFF.

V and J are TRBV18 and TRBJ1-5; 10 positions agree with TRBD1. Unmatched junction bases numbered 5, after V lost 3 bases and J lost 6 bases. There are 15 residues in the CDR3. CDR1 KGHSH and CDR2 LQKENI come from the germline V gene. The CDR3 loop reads CASSPRTGGSQPQHF. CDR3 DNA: TGTGCCAGCTCACCGCGGACAGGGGGGTCTCAGCCCCAGCATTTT.

CDR3 in amino acids: CASSYSGGVGNIQYF. The DNA for the CDR3 is TGTGCCAGCAGTTACTCGGGAGGGGTCGGGAACATTCAGTACTTC. The chain links TRBV6-5 to TRBJ2-4; 7 bases fit TRBD2. Losses at the gene ends were 0 bases for V and 7 bases for J; bases not matched to a gene: 6. There are 15 residues in the CDR3. Germline CDR1 MNHEY, CDR2 SVGAGI.

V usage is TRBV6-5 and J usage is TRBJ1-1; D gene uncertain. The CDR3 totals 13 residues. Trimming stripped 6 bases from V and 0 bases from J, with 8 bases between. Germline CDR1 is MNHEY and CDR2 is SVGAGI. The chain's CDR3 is CASSATVNTEAFF. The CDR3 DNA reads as TGTGCCAGCAGCGCTACAGTGAACACTGAAGCTTTCTTT.

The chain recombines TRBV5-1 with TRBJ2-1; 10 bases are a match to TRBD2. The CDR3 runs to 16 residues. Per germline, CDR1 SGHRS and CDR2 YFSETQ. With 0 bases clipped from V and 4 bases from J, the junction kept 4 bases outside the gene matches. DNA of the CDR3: TGCGCCAGCAGCTTGGACCTAGCGGGAGCATACAATGAGCAGTTCTTC. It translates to CASSLDLAGAYNEQFF.

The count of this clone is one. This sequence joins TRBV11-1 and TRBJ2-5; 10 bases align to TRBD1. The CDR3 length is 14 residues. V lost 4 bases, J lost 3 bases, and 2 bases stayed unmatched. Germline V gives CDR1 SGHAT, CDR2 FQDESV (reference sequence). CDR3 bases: TGTGCCAGCAGCTCGGGACAGGGGAAAGAGACCCAGTACTTC. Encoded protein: CASSSGQGKETQYF.

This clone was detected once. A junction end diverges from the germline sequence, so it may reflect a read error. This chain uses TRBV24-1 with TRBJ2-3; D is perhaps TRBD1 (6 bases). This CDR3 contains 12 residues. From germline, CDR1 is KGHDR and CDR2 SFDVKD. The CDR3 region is CVTSDPGHMQYF. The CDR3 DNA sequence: TGTGTCACCAGTGATCCGGGACATATGCAGTATTTT.

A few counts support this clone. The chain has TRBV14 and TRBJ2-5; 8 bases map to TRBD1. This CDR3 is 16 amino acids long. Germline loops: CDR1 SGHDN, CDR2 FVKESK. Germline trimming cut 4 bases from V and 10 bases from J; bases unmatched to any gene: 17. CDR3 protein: CASSPLEGDRSSVQYF. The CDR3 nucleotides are TGTGCCAGCAGCCCCCTTGAAGGGGACAGGTCGAGCGTCCAGTACTTC.

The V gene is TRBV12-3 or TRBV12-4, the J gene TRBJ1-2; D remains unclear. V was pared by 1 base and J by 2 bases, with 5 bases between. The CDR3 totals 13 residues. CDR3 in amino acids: CASSLEENYGYTF. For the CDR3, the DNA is TGTGCCAGCAGTTTAGAGGAGAACTATGGCTACACCTTC.

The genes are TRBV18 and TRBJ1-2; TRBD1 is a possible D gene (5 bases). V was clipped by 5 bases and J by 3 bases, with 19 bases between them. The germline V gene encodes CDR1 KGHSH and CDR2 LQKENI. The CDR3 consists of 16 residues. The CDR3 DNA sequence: TGTGCCAGCTCAAGGTCGGCAGGGACTGCCGACTATGGCTACACCTTC. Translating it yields CASSRSAGTADYGYTF.

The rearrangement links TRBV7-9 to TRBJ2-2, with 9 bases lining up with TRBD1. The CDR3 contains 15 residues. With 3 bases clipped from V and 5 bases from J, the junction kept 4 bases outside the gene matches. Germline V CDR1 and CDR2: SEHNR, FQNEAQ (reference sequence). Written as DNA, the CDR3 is TGTGCCAGCAGCTTTACAGGGGGCTGGACCGGGGAGCTGTTTTTT. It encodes CASSFTGGWTGELFF. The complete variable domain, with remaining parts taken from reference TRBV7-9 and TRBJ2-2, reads DTGVSQNPRHKITKRGQNVTFRCDPISEHNRLYWYRQTLGQGPEFLTYFQNEAQLEKSRLLSDRFSAERPKGSFSTLEIQRTEQGDSAMYLCASSFTGGWTGELFFGEGSRLTVL.

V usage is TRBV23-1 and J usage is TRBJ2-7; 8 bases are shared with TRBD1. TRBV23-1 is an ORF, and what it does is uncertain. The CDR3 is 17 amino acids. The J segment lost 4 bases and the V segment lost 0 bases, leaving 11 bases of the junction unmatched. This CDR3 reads CASSQSSNRGIRYEQYF. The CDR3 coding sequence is TGCGCCAGCAGTCAATCTTCTAACAGGGGGATACGGTACGAGCAGTACTTC.

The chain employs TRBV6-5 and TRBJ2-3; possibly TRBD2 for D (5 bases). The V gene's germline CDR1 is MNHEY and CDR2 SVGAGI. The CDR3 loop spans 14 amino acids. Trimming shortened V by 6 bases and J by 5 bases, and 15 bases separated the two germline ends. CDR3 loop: CASSAGPAVDTQYF. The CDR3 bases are TGTGCCAGCAGCGCGGGCCCTGCGGTAGATACGCAGTATTTT.